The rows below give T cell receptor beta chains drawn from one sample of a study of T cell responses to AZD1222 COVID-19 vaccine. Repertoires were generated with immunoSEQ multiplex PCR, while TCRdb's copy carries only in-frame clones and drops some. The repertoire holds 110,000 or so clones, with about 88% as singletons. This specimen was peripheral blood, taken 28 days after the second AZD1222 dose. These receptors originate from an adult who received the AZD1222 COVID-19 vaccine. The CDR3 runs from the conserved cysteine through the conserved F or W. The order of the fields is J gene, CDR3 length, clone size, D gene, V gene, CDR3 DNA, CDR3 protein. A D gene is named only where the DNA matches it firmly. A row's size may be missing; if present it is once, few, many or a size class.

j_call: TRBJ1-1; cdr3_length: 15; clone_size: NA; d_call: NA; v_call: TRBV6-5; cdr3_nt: TGTGCCAGCAGTTACGGCAGGGCCGTGAACACTGAAGCTTTCTTT; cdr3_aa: CASSYGRAVNTEAFF
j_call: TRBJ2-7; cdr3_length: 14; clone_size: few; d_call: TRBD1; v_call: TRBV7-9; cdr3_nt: TGTGCCAGCAGACCCGGACAGGGGGCCTACGAGCAGTACTTC; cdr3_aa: CASRPGQGAYEQYF
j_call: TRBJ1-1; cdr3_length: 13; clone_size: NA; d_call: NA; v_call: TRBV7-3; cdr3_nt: TGTGCCAGCAGCTTAACAGGGAGCACTGAAGCTTTCTTT; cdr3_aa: CASSLTGSTEAFF
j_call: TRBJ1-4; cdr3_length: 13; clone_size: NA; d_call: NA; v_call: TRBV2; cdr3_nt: TGTGCCAGCTCCTCTGCAACTAATGAAAAACTGTTTTTT; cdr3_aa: CASSSATNEKLFF
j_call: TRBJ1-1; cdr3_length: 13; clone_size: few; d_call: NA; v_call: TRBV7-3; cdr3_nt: TGTGCCAGCAGCCTGGACAGACACACTGAAGCTTTCTTT; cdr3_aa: CASSLDRHTEAFF
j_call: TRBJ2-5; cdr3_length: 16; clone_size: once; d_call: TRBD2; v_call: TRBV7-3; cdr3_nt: TGTGCCAGCAGCTTAAGGGCGGGAGGGGTCGGAGAGACCCAGTACTTC; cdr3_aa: CASSLRAGGVGETQYF
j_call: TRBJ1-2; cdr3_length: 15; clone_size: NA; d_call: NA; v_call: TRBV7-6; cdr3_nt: TGTGCCAGCAGCCGCGATTTGGGGCTCAACTATGGCTACACCTTC; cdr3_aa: CASSRDLGLNYGYTF
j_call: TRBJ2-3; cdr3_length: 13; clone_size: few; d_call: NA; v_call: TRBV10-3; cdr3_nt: TGTGCCATCAGTGAGCAGGGCACAGATACGCAGTATTTT; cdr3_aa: CAISEQGTDTQYF
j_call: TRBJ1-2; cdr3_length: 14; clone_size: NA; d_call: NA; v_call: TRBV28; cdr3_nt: TGTGCCAGCAGTTTAAAGGAGGCTCTCTATGGCTACACCTTC; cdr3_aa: CASSLKEALYGYTF
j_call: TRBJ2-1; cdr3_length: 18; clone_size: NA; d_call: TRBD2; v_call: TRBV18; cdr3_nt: TGTGCCAGCTCTAACCTAGCCGGGAGGGCCATATCACCCCGGGAGCAGTTCTTC; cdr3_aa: CASSNLAGRAISPREQFF
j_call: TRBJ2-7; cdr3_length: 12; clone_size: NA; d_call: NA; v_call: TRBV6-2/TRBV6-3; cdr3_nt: TGTGCCAGCAGTTACTCGGACTACGAGCAGTACTTC; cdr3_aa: CASSYSDYEQYF
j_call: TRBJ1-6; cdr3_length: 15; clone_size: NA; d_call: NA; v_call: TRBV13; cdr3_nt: TGTGCCAGCAGCCTTGGACCAAACCAAGGTTCACCCCTCCACTTT; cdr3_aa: CASSLGPNQGSPLHF
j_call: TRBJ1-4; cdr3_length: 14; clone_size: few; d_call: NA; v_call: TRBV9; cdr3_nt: TGTGCCAGCAGCGGTCAGGGAGCTAATGAAAAACTGTTTTTT; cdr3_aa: CASSGQGANEKLFF
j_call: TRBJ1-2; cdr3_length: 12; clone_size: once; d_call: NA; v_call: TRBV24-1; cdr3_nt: TGTGCCACCAGTGATTTGGGGCAGGGCTACACCTTC; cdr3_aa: CATSDLGQGYTF
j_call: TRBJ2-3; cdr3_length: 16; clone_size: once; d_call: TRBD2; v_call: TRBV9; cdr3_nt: TGTGCCAGCAGCCCCGGACTAGCGAAAAGCACAGATACGCAGTATTTT; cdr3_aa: CASSPGLAKSTDTQYF
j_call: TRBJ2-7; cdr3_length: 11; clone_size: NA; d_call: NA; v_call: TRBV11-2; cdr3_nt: TGTGCCAGCAGCCTCCGGGACGTGAAGTACTTC; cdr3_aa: CASSLRDVKYF
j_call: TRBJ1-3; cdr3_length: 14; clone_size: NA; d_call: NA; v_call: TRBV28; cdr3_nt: TGTGCCAGCAGGCACCCCAGCTCTGGAAACACCATATATTTT; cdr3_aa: CASRHPSSGNTIYF
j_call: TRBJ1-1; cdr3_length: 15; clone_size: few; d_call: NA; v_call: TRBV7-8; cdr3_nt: TGTGCCAGCAGCTTAGAGCTGGGGGCGCGCACTGAAGCTTTCTTT; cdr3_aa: CASSLELGARTEAFF
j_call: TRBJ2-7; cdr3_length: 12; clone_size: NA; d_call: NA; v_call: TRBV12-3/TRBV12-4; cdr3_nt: TGTGCCAGCAGTCAACACGTTTACGAGCAGTACTTC; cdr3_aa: CASSQHVYEQYF
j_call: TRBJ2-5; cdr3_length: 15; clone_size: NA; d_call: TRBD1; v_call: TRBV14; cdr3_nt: TGTGCCAGCAGCCCTCGGACAGGGGGCCATGAGACCCAGTACTTC; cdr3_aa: CASSPRTGGHETQYF
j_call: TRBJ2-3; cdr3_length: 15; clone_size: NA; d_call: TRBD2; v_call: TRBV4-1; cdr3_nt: TGCGCCAGCAGCCAGCCTAGCGGGGGGGGAGGTACGCAGTATTTT; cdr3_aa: CASSQPSGGGGTQYF
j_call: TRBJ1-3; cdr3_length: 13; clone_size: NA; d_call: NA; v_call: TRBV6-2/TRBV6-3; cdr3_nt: TGTGCCAGCAGTCCGAGGTTCGGAAACACCATATATTTT; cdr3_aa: CASSPRFGNTIYF
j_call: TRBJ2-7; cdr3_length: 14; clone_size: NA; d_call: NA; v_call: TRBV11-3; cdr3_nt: TGTGCCAGCAGCTTCTGGGGGAAACCCTACGAGCAGTACTTC; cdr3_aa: CASSFWGKPYEQYF
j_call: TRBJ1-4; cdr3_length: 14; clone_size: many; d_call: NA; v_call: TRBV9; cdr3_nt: TGTGCCAGCAGCTCCCCCCCGGCGGTTGAAAAACTGTTTTTT; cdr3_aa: CASSSPPAVEKLFF
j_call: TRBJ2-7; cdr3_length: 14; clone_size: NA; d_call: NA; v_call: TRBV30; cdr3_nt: TGTGCCTGGAGGAAGGACCGAACTGGGTACGAGCAGTACTTC; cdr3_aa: CAWRKDRTGYEQYF
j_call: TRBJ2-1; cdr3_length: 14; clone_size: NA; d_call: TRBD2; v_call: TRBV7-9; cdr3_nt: TGTGCCAGCAGCACCGGGACTAGCGCCAATGAGCAGTTCTTC; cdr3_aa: CASSTGTSANEQFF
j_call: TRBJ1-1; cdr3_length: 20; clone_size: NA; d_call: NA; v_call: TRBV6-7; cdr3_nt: TGTGCCAGCAGTTACTCGGGGTTTTTCGGTTCTCTGAATCGGAACACTGAAGCTTTCTTT; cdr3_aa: CASSYSGFFGSLNRNTEAFF
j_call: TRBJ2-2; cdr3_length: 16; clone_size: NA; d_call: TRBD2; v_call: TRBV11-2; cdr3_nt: TGTGCCAGCAGCTTGATTGCGGGGGGGAACACCGGGGAGCTGTTTTTT; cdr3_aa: CASSLIAGGNTGELFF
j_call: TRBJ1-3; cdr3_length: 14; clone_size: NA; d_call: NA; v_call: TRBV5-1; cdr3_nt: TGCGCCAGCAGCTTGGACAACTCTGGAAACACCATATATTTT; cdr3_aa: CASSLDNSGNTIYF
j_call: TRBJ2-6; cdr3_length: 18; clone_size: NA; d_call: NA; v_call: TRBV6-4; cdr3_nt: TGTGCCAGCAGTGACTCGTCAGGGGTCCCTTCAGGGGCCAACGTCCTGACTTTC; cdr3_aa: CASSDSSGVPSGANVLTF
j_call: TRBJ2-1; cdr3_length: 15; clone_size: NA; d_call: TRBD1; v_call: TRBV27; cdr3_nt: TGTGCCAGCAGTTTGGGGCAGGGGGCGCCGAATGAGCAGTTCTTC; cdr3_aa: CASSLGQGAPNEQFF
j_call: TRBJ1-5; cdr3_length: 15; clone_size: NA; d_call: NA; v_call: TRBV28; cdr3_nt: TGTGCCAGCAGTCGTATCAGAGATAGCAATCAGCCCCAGCATTTT; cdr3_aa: CASSRIRDSNQPQHF